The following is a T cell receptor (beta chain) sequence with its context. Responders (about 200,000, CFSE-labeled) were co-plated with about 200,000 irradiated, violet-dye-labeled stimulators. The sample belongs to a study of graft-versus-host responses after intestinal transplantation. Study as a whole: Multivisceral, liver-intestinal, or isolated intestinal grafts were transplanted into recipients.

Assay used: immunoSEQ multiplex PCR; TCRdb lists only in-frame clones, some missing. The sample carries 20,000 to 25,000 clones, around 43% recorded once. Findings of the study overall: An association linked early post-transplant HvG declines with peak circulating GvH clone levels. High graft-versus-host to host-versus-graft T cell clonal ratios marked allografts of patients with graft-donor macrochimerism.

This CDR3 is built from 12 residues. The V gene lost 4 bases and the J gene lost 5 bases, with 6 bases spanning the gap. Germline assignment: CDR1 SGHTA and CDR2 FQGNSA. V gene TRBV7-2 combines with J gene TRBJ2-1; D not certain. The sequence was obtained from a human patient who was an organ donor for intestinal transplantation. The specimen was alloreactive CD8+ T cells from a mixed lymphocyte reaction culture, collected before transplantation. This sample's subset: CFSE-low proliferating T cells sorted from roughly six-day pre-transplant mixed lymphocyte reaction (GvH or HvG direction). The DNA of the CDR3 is TGTGCCAGCAGCTCCCCCGACAATGAGCAGTTCTTC. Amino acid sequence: CASSSPDNEQFF.